This T cell receptor beta chain appears in the sequencing data of a study of beta chain features in type 1 diabetes. The CDR3 loop spans 15 amino acids. V lost 0 bases and J 7 bases, leaving 13 bases between the germline ends. The germline CDR1 and CDR2 sequences are ENHRY and SYGVKD. This clone was observed a handful of times. Reverse transcription of all isolated RNA meant that expressed TCRB transcripts were sequenced. Assay used: immunoSEQ multiplex PCR; TCRdb lists only in-frame clones, some missing. The table has 350,000 to 450,000 clones, 11% to 15% seen once. The receptor was isolated from a man younger than 45 in good health. The chain couples TRBV10-3 to TRBJ2-1; possibly TRBD2 for D (5 bases). The sequenced sample was naive CD4+ T cells from blood. CDR3 amino acids: CAISESVRVGNEQFF. CDR3 DNA: TGTGCCATCAGTGAGTCCGTGAGGGTTGGAAATGAGCAGTTCTTC.